Sequencing of this TCR beta chain was carried out in a study of T cells in Graves' hyperthyroidism and ophthalmopathy. There are a few counts of this clonotype. Its antigen is not identified. An end of the junction does not agree with germline; a read error may underlie this. Investigators excluded patients with uncontrolled infection, other autoimmune disease, pregnancy or lactation. PBMCs were sourced from roughly 9.7 ml fresh peripheral blood. Study conclusions and caveats: Blood also contained most expanded thyroid clonotypes above 0.001. A model of 13 V-J features distinguished ophthalmopathy from stable hyperthyroidism.

TCR beta CDR3 regions were amplified from RNA. Primed by the HTBI set, a first-round RT-PCR was run on the TCR CDR3. Via MiXCR, TCRdb re-called the multiplex PCR reads, giving one row per CDR3 protein. The sample shows fewer than 400,000 distinct CDR3 sequences, around an eighth of them seen only once. The CDR3 consists of 15 residues. In germline, CDR1 is MNHEY, CDR2 SMNVEV (reference sequence). J is TRBJ1-2 and V is TRBV27, with D maybe TRBD1 (5 bases). Sequencing used blood. This clonotype originated in a middle-aged man with Graves' ophthalmopathy. CDR3 sequence (DNA): TGTGCCAGCAGTTTAACACCGACAGCTAACTATGACTACACCTTC. It yields the protein CASSLTPTANYDYTF.